This TCR beta chain was captured in a study of blood T cell repertoires in COVID-19. Study-wide context: Researchers got acute and convalescent COVID-19 samples from the United States, Italy and Spain. T cells, B-cell-depleted T cells, or PBMCs provided the cDNA or gDNA that served as material.

Per the study methods: Amplification with reference gene primers provided the estimates of nucleated cell counts. Only in-frame clones appear in the TCRdb table, and some are missing; sequencing was by immunoSEQ multiplex PCR. V and J calls and clone size are copied from that table; D and trimming were computed from the DNA. The sample holds 52,000 or so clones; 90% to 95% are singletons and the top ten take around 4.2%. There are 14 residues in the CDR3. Per germline, CDR1 MNHEY and CDR2 SMNVEV (reference sequence). V lost 0 bases and J lost 7; bases outside the gene matches: 2. This TCR derives from a man aged 50 to 60 with acute or convalescent COVID-19. The rearrangement joins TRBV27 to TRBJ2-7; 11 bases fit TRBD2. Sequencing was performed on peripheral blood. The CDR3 region is CASSLSASGREQYF. CDR3 DNA: TGTGCCAGCAGTTTATCTGCTAGCGGGAGGGAGCAGTACTTC.